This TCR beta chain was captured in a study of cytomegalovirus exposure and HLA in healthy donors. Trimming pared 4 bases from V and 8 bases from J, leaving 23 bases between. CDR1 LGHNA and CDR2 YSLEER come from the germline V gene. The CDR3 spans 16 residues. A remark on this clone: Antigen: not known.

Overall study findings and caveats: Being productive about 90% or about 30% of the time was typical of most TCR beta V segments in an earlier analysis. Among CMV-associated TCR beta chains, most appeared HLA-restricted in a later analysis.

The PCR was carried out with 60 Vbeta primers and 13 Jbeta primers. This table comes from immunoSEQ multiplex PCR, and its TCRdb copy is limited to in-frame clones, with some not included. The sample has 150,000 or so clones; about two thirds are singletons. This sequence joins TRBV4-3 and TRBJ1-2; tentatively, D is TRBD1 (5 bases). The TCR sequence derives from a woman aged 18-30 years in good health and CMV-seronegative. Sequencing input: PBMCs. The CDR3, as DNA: TGCGCCAGCAGCCGAGAAGGTCGGGGGAATAACGGAGGCTACACCTTC. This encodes CASSREGRGNNGGYTF.